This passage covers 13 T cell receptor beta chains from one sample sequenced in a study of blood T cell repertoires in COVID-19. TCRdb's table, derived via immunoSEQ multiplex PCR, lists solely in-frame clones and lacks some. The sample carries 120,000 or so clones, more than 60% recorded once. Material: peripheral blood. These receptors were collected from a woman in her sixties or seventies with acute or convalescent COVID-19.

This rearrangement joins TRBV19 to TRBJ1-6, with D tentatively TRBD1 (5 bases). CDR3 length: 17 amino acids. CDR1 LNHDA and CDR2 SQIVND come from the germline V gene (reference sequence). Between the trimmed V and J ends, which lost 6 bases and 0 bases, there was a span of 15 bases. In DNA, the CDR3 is TGTGCCAGTAGCCTCCCTCAGGGCCTCTCCTATAATTCACCCCTCCACTTT. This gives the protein CASSLPQGLSYNSPLHF.

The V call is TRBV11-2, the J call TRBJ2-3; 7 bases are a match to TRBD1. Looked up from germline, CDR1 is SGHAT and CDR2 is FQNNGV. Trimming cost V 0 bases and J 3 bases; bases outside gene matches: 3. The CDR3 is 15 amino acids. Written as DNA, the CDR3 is TGTGCCAGCAGCTTAGAGACAGGGAGTACAGATACGCAGTATTTT. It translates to CASSLETGSTDTQYF.

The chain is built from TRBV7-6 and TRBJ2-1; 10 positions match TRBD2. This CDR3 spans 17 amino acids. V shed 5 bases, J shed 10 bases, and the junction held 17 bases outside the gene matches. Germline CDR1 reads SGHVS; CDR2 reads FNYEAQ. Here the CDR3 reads CASSKLPSGRGSSEQFF. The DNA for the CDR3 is TGTGCCAGCAGCAAGCTCCCTAGCGGGAGAGGTTCCTCAGAGCAGTTCTTC.

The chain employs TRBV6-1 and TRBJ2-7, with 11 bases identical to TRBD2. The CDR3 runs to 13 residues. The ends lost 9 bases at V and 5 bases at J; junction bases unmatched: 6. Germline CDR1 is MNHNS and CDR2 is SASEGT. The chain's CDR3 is CASTSGSFNEQYF. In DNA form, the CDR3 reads TGTGCCAGTACTAGCGGGAGTTTCAACGAGCAGTACTTC.

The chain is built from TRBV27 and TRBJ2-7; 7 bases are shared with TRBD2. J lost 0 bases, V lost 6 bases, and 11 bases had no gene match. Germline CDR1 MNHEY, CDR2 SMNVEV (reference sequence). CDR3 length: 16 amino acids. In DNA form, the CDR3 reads TGTGCCAGCAGCTCAACTAGCGCCCAGAGCTCCTACGAGCAGTACTTC. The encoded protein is CASSSTSAQSSYEQYF.

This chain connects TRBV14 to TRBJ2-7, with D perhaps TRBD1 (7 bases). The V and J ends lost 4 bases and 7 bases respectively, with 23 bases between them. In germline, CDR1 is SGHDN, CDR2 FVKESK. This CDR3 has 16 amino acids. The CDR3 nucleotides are TGTGCCAGCAGCCCACAGGGGCGCGGGGTTTTTTGGGAGCAGTACTTC. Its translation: CASSPQGRGVFWEQYF. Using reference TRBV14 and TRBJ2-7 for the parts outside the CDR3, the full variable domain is EAGVTQFPSHSVIEKGQTVTLRCDPISGHDNLYWYRRVMGKEIKFLLHFVKESKQDESGMPNNRFLAERTGGTYSTLKVQPAELEDSGVYFCASSPQGRGVFWEQYFGPGTRLTVT.

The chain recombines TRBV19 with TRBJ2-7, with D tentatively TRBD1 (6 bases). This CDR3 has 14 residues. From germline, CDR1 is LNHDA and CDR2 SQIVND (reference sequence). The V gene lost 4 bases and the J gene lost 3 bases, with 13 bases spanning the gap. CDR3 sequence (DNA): TGTGCCAGTAGTAGGACAGCCGAGGGCTACGAGCAGTACTTC. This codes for CASSRTAEGYEQYF.

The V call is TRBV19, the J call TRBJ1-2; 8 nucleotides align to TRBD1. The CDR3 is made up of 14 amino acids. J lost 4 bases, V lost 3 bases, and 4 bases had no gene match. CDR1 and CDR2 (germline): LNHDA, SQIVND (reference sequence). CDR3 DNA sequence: TGTGCCAGTAGTATCGACAGGGGAGTCTATGGCTACACCTTC. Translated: CASSIDRGVYGYTF.

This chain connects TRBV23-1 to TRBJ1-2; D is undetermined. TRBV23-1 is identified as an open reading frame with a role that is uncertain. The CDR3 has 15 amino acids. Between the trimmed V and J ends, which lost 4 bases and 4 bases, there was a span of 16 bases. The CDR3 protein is CASSPAEGAVYGYTF. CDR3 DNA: TGCGCCAGCAGTCCCGCCGAGGGAGCGGTCTATGGCTACACCTTC.

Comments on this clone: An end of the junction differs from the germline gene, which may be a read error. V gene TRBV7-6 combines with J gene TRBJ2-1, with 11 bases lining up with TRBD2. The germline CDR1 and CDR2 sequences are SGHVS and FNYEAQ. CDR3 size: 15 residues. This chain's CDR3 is CASSIAGGPKNEQFF. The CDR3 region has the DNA TGTGCCAGCAGCATAGCGGGGGGGCCTAAAAATGAGCAGTTCTTC.

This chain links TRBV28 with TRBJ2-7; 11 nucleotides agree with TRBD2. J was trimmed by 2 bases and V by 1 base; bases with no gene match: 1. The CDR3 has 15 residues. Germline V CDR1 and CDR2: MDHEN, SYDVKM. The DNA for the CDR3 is TGTGCCAGCAGTTTATTACTAGCGGGAGCCTACGAGCAGTACTTC. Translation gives CASSLLLAGAYEQYF.

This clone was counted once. The CDR3 loop is CASSLELAGGPKGDTQYF. DNA for the CDR3: TGTGCCAGCAGCTTAGAACTAGCGGGAGGGCCTAAAGGGGATACGCAGTATTTT. This chain links TRBV13 with TRBJ2-3, with 13 bases aligning to TRBD2. Germline assignment: CDR1 PRHDT and CDR2 FYEKMQ (reference sequence). V was clipped by 1 base and J by 6 bases; unmatched bases: 10. The length of the CDR3 is 18 residues. The entire variable domain, with the rest obtained from reference TRBV13 and TRBJ2-3, is as follows: AAGVIQSPRHLIKEKRETATLKCYPIPRHDTVYWYQQGPGQDPQFLISFYEKMQSDKGSIPDRFSAQQFSDYHSELNMSSLELGDSALYFCASSLELAGGPKGDTQYFGPGTRLTVL.

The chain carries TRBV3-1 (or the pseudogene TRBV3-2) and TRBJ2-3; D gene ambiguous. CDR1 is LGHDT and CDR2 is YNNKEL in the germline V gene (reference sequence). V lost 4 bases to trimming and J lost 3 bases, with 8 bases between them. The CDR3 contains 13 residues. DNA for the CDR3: TGTGCCAGCAGCCTCAGAGCGACAGATACGCAGTATTTT. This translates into CASSLRATDTQYF.